Following are 4 T cell receptor beta chains from one sample sequenced in a study of T-cell memory formation after mild COVID-19. Each CDR3 protein gets one entry after TCRdb re-called the 5' RACE reads with MiXCR. The sample records over 300,000 distinct CDR3 sequences, 20% to 25% being singletons. Sample: PBMCs or a T cell subset sorted from them (not recorded which). The source of these receptors is a man younger than 30 who had mild COVID-19 (a few samples of this study predate the infection). Cell type and time point are not known.

V gene TRBV28 combines with J gene TRBJ2-3; D perhaps matches TRBD2 (6 bases). Germline CDR1 and CDR2: MDHEN and SYDVKM. V gave up 6 bases and J gave up 1 base, with 14 bases separating them. The length of the CDR3 is 15 residues. CDR3 nucleotides: TGTGCCAGCAGCGCACGGGGACTGCGCACAGATACGCAGTATTTT. It is translated as CASSARGLRTDTQYF. Full variable domain (missing parts from reference TRBV28 and TRBJ2-3): DVKVTQSSRYLVKRTGEKVFLECVQDMDHENMFWYRQDPGLGLRLIYFSYDVKMKEKGDIPEGYSVSREKKERFSLILESASTNQTSMYLCASSARGLRTDTQYFGPGTRLTVL.

The rearrangement uses TRBV12-3 or TRBV12-4 and TRBJ2-5; 9 bases line up with TRBD2. J gave up 5 bases and V 7 bases, and 5 bases lay outside the gene matches. This CDR3 has 13 amino acids. The CDR3: CASTAGGWETQYF. CDR3 nucleotides: TGTGCCAGCACCGCGGGAGGGTGGGAGACCCAGTACTTC.

Only a few counts were recorded for this clonotype. The chain uses TRBV29-1 and TRBJ1-1; D possibly corresponds to TRBD1 (5 bases). The CDR3 totals 15 residues. Looked up from germline, CDR1 is SQVTM and CDR2 is ANQGSEA. The germline V and J ends were trimmed by 5 bases and 2 bases, with 18 bases remaining between them. The CDR3 DNA follows: TGCAGCGTTTCCGGGGACTTCGGAAGTAACACTGAAGCTTTCTTT. This sequence encodes CSVSGDFGSNTEAFF.

V gene TRBV20-1 combines with J gene TRBJ2-7; D uncertain. The ends were cut back, 0 bases at V and 0 bases at J, with 12 bases in the middle. There are 15 residues in the CDR3. Germline loops: CDR1 DFQATT, CDR2 SNEGSKA (reference sequence). In DNA form, the CDR3 reads TGCAGTGCTAGAGATTTGAGGACGCTCTCCTACGAGCAGTACGTC. It translates to CSARDLRTLSYEQYV.